Listed below are T cell receptor beta chains from one sample, sequenced in a study of T cells in Graves' hyperthyroidism and ophthalmopathy. MiXCR, applied by TCRdb to the multiplex PCR reads, yields one record per CDR3 protein. The sample has hundreds of thousands of distinct CDR3 sequences; approximately 15% are singletons. The sequencing input was blood. These TCRs come from a woman aged 60-75 years with Graves' ophthalmopathy. CDR3s include the opening cysteine and the closing phenylalanine or tryptophan. D genes are given only for firm matches. The size field is filled for only some rows; it gives once, few, many or a size class.

>TRBV6-1|TRBJ2-3|.|.
CASSKIQPDTQYF
TGTGCCAGCAGTAAGATTCAGCCAGATACGCAGTATTTT
>TRBV20-1|TRBJ1-4|.|.
CSALSHPTNEKLFF
TGCAGTGCCCTCAGCCACCCCACTAATGAAAAACTGTTTTTT
>TRBV11-2|TRBJ2-7|.|many
CASRTPGGGSYEQYF
TGTGCCAGCAGGACTCCAGGGGGAGGCTCCTACGAGCAGTACTTC
>TRBV25-1|TRBJ1-1|.|few
CASSPPELPNTEAFF
TGTGCCAGCAGCCCCCCAGAGCTGCCGAACACTGAAGCTTTCTTT
>TRBV6-1|TRBJ1-1|.|.
CASSFRGYLGSTEAFF
TGTGCCAGCAGTTTTCGGGGGTACCTGGGGAGCACTGAAGCTTTCTTT
>TRBV4-1|TRBJ1-2|.|few
CASRWGFNYGYTF
TGCGCCAGCAGATGGGGGTTTAACTATGGCTACACCTTC
>TRBV15|TRBJ2-7|.|few
CATSRDRVKGQYF
TGTGCCACCAGCAGAGACAGGGTTAAGGGGCAGTACTTC
>TRBV11-2|TRBJ1-2|.|.
CASRRLTAPYGYIF
TGTGCCAGCAGAAGACTTACAGCCCCGTATGGCTACATCTTC
>TRBV12-3/TRBV12-4|TRBJ2-5|.|many
CASSLVLFKETQYF
TGTGCCAGCAGTTTGGTTCTTTTCAAAGAGACCCAGTACTTC
>TRBV2|TRBJ1-2|.|many
CASSEETDYGYTF
TGTGCCAGCAGTGAAGAGACAGACTATGGCTACACCTTC
>TRBV2|TRBJ2-7|.|many
CASKGLGSYEQYF
TGTGCCAGCAAGGGTCTGGGGAGCTACGAGCAGTACTTC
>TRBV20-1|TRBJ1-3|.|many
CSARGRPSGNTIYF
TGCAGTGCTAGAGGCAGGCCTTCTGGAAACACCATATATTTT
>TRBV19|TRBJ1-1|.|few
CASNRPSTEAFF
TGTGCCAGTAACAGACCGAGCACTGAAGCTTTCTTT
>TRBV7-2|TRBJ2-1|.|many
CASSLSGSSYNEQFF
TGTGCCAGCAGTTTAAGCGGTTCCTCCTACAATGAGCAGTTCTTC
>TRBV2|TRBJ1-5|TRBD1|.
CASSGGQTDQPQHF
TGTGCCAGCAGTGGGGGACAGACTGATCAGCCCCAGCATTTT
>TRBV2|TRBJ1-2|.|many
CASSEEGTPGGAGYTF
TGTGCCAGCAGTGAAGAAGGGACCCCCGGGGGGGCTGGCTACACCTTC
>TRBV19|TRBJ1-2|TRBD1|.
CASRNRVRGNYGYTF
TGTGCCAGTAGGAACCGCGTCAGGGGGAACTATGGCTACACCTTC
>TRBV12-3/TRBV12-4|TRBJ1-3|.|.
CASCEFSGNTIYF
TGTGCCAGTTGTGAATTCTCTGGAAACACCATATATTTT
>TRBV5-1|TRBJ2-1|TRBD2|few
CASRVAGLAGTEQFF
TGCGCCAGCAGGGTGGCGGGACTAGCGGGAACTGAGCAGTTCTTC
>TRBV20-1|TRBJ2-3|TRBD2|many
CSAALPLAGADTDTQYF
TGCAGTGCAGCTCTCCCCCTAGCGGGGGCCGACACAGATACGCAGTATTTT
>TRBV20-1|TRBJ2-7|.|many
CSARGTRGSSYEQYF
TGCAGTGCCCGAGGAACGAGGGGCTCCTCCTACGAGCAGTACTTC
>TRBV28|TRBJ1-1|TRBD1|few
CASMEAGGNTEAFF
TGTGCCAGCATGGAGGCAGGGGGGAACACTGAAGCTTTCTTT